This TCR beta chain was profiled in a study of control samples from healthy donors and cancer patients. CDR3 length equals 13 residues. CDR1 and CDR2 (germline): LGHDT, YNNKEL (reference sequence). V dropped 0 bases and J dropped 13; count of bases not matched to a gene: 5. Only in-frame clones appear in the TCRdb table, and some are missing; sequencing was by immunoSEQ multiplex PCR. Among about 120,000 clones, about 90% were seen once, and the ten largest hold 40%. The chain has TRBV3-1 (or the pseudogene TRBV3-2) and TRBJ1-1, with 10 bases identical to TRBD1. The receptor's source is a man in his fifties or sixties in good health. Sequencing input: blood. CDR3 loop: CASSQDWGTGVFF. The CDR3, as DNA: TGTGCCAGCAGCCAAGATTGGGGGACAGGGGTTTTCTTT.